One and the same sample provided the 27 T cell receptor beta chains below, sequenced in a study of T cells after yellow fever vaccination. MiXCR was run by TCRdb on the 5' RACE reads, yielding one entry per CDR3 protein. The profile shows about 630,000 distinct CDR3 sequences, 9% to 15% of them singletons. The sample consisted of PBMCs, taken on the day of the yellow fever booster vaccination. The source of these receptors is a man aged 25 to 45 who received the YFV17D yellow fever vaccine.

This clonotype was detected many times. V is TRBV7-6 and J is TRBJ2-7; the D gene is possibly TRBD1 (5 bases). V dropped 0 bases and J dropped 2 bases, with 5 bases sitting between them. The CDR3 is made up of 13 amino acids. Germline lookup yields CDR1 SGHVS and CDR2 FNYEAQ. CDR3 loop: CASSLATAYEQYF. The CDR3 DNA follows: TGTGCCAGCAGCTTAGCGACAGCCTACGAGCAGTACTTC.

V and J are TRBV11-3 and TRBJ2-1, with 9 bases lining up with TRBD1. The V gene's germline CDR1 is SGHNT and CDR2 YENEEA. Unmatched junction bases numbered 10, after V lost 5 bases and J lost 8 bases. The CDR3 is 15 residues long. The chain's CDR3 is CASSKNRDRVDEQFF. In DNA form, the CDR3 reads TGTGCCAGCAGCAAGAACCGGGACAGGGTTGATGAGCAGTTCTTC.

This clonotype was seen only a few times. This rearrangement joins TRBV7-9 to TRBJ2-1; TRBD2 aligns across 7 bases. CDR1 and CDR2 (germline): SEHNR, FQNEAQ (reference sequence). The CDR3 extends over 15 amino acids. The trim removed 4 bases at V and 7 bases at J, leaving 10 bases unmatched. CDR3 coding DNA: TGTGCCAGCAGCTATTCGGGAGGAAGTTTGAATGAGCAGTTCTTC. Its translation: CASSYSGGSLNEQFF.

V gene TRBV7-9 combines with J gene TRBJ1-3, with 10 nucleotides matching TRBD1. V gave up 5 bases and J gave up 8 bases; unmatched junction bases: 6. This CDR3 has 14 amino acids. Germline lookup yields CDR1 SEHNR and CDR2 FQNEAQ (reference sequence). The CDR3 region is CASSRGTGEDTIYF. DNA for the CDR3: TGTGCCAGCAGCCGGGGGACAGGGGAAGACACCATATATTTT.

This clonotype was seen a handful of times. The CDR3 loop is CASSLGGADEQYF. The CDR3 DNA follows: TGTGCCAGCAGCTTGGGGGGAGCTGACGAGCAGTACTTC. V gene TRBV7-8 combines with J gene TRBJ2-7; TRBD2 is a possible D gene (6 bases). V gave up 3 bases and J gave up 5 bases, with 11 bases separating them. CDR3 size: 13 residues. CDR1 and CDR2 from the germline V gene are SGHVS and FQNEAQ.

The chain joins TRBV7-2 to TRBJ2-1; 14 bases agree with TRBD2. This CDR3 is built from 16 residues. V dropped 3 bases and J dropped 9; count of bases not matched to a gene: 7. CDR1 is SGHTA and CDR2 is FQGNSA in the germline V gene. CDR3 sequence reads: CASSFGLAGGEGEQFF. For the CDR3, the DNA is TGTGCCAGCAGCTTTGGACTAGCGGGAGGTGAGGGTGAGCAGTTCTTC.

This clonotype was detected only once. V and J are TRBV6-2 or TRBV6-3 and TRBJ2-1, with D perhaps assigned TRBD1 or TRBD2 (5 bases each). The V and J ends lost 5 bases and 5 bases respectively, with 19 bases between them. The length of the CDR3 is 16 residues. CDR1 and CDR2 (germline): MNHEY, SVGEGT. The CDR3 loop reads CASSPGRSQPHNEQFF. The CDR3 DNA is TGTGCCAGCAGTCCGGGACGCTCCCAGCCCCACAATGAGCAGTTCTTC.

This clonotype was picked up many times. The chain joins TRBV7-9 to TRBJ2-1; a weak D match, TRBD2 (5 bases). Germline CDR1 is SEHNR and CDR2 is FQNEAQ (reference sequence). V lost 8 bases to trimming and J lost 6 bases, with 14 bases between them. The CDR3 covers 13 residues. CDR3 region: CASRWSGSNEQFF. The DNA for the CDR3 is TGTGCCAGCCGATGGTCGGGGAGCAATGAGCAGTTCTTC.

This clonotype was observed at least ten times. V gene TRBV5-1 combines with J gene TRBJ2-1; no clear D gene. Looked up from germline, CDR1 is SGHRS and CDR2 is YFSETQ. Trimming cost V 6 bases and J 6 bases, with 7 bases left between them. This CDR3 spans 11 amino acids. Here the CDR3 reads CASMGGNEQFF. The CDR3, as DNA: TGCGCCAGCATGGGCGGCAATGAGCAGTTCTTC.

This clonotype turned up a few times. This chain joins TRBV20-1 and TRBJ1-5; no clear D gene. This CDR3 spans 12 amino acids. Germline assignment: CDR1 DFQATT and CDR2 SNEGSKA (reference sequence). V lost 4 bases and J lost 6, with 10 bases in between. Here the CDR3 DNA reads TGCAGTGCTACGAGCGGTGGTCAGCCCCAGCATTTT. This codes for CSATSGGQPQHF.

The rearrangement joins TRBV20-1 to TRBJ2-7; TRBD2 matches at 7 bases. CDR3 length: 16 residues. CDR1 is DFQATT and CDR2 is SNEGSKA in the germline V gene (reference sequence). Germline trimming cut 4 bases from V and 2 bases from J; bases unmatched to any gene: 14. In DNA, the CDR3 is TGCAGTGCTACTAGCGGTAGTTCCGGGAAAACCTACGAGCAGTACTTC. This sequence encodes CSATSGSSGKTYEQYF.

The CDR3 here is CATSREGTTRLYGYTF. CDR3 DNA: TGTGCCACCAGCAGAGAGGGGACGACGCGTCTCTATGGCTACACCTTC. The rearrangement links TRBV15 to TRBJ1-2, with D perhaps TRBD1 (5 bases). CDR1 and CDR2 from the germline V gene are LNHNV and YYDKDF (reference sequence). Trimming pared 0 bases from V and 4 bases from J, leaving 15 bases between. This CDR3 is 16 amino acids long.

This rearrangement joins TRBV20-1 to TRBJ1-4, with a tentative D call TRBD1 (5 bases). The CDR3 has 14 residues. Germline loops: CDR1 DFQATT, CDR2 SNEGSKA (reference sequence). V was shortened by 1 base and J by 5 bases, with 11 bases between the two germline ends. In DNA, the CDR3 is TGCAGTGCTAGAGTGGGGACCAGAAATGAAAAACTGTTTTTT. This sequence encodes CSARVGTRNEKLFF.

The sample holds a few counts of this clonotype. The chain recombines TRBV5-6 with TRBJ1-1, with D maybe TRBD1 (5 bases). CDR1 is SGHDT, CDR2 YYEEEE, per germline. Trimming removed 4 bases from V and 5 bases from J, with 15 bases in between. The CDR3 has 14 residues. This CDR3 reads CASSMQGPGTEAFF. CDR3 coding DNA: TGTGCCAGCAGCATGCAGGGACCTGGGACTGAAGCTTTCTTT. The full variable domain, its missing parts supplied by reference TRBV5-6 and TRBJ1-1, is DAGVTQSPTHLIKTRGQQVTLRCSPKSGHDTVSWYQQALGQGPQFIFQYYEEEERQRGNFPDRFSGHQFPNYSSELNVNALLLGDSALYLCASSMQGPGTEAFFGQGTRLTVV.

The table lists this clonotype with a few counts. The V and J genes are TRBV7-2 and TRBJ1-6; no reliable D call. Trimming took off 3 bases at V and 4 bases at J, with 13 bases between the two ends. CDR1 and CDR2 from the germline V gene are SGHTA and FQGNSA. The CDR3 consists of 16 residues. The CDR3 DNA reads TGTGCCAGCAGCTTTGGTGGGCGGACGTATAATTCACCCCTCCACTTT. It yields the protein CASSFGGRTYNSPLHF.

V is TRBV6-5 and J is TRBJ2-7; 7 bases are a match to TRBD2. The V and J ends lost 7 bases and 7 bases, in that order; junction bases with no gene match: 10. The CDR3 covers 13 residues. CDR1 is MNHEY and CDR2 is SVGAGI in the germline V gene. CDR3 residues: CASIVEFGREQYF. The DNA for the CDR3 is TGTGCCAGCATAGTCGAGTTCGGGAGGGAGCAGTACTTC.

This clonotype was seen only a few times. V and J are TRBV29-1 and TRBJ2-7, with 10 bases fitting TRBD1. This CDR3 contains 12 residues. V lost 7 bases and J lost 2; bases outside the gene matches: 2. Germline CDR1 is SQVTM and CDR2 is ANQGSEA. CDR3 residues: CSAGTGAYEQYF. CDR3 DNA sequence: TGCAGCGCCGGGACAGGGGCCTACGAGCAGTACTTC.

This clonotype appeared a few times. This chain links TRBV7-9 with TRBJ2-3; D uncertain. The germline V gene encodes CDR1 SEHNR and CDR2 FQNEAQ (reference sequence). The CDR3 has 11 amino acids. V shed 7 bases and J shed 6 bases, with 8 bases lying between them. This CDR3 is CASTYRDTQYF. CDR3 DNA sequence: TGTGCCAGCACCTACCGGGATACGCAGTATTTT.

CDR3 loop: CASSFGRGGEQYF. CDR3 nucleotides: TGCGCCAGCAGCTTTGGCAGGGGAGGCGAGCAGTACTTC. The rearrangement uses TRBV5-1 and TRBJ2-7, with D perhaps matching TRBD1 or TRBD2 (6 bases each). This CDR3 region has 13 residues. Germline V gene sequence: CDR1 SGHRS, CDR2 YFSETQ. V was cut by 2 bases and J by 6 bases, with 12 bases left in between. Full variable domain (outside the CDR3, taken from reference TRBV5-1 and TRBJ2-7): KAGVTQTPRYLIKTRGQQVTLSCSPISGHRSVSWYQQTPGQGLQFLFEYFSETQRNKGNFPGRFSGRQFSNSRSEMNVSTLELGDSALYLCASSFGRGGEQYFGPGTRLTVT.

The sample holds a few counts of this clonotype. The V and J genes are TRBV6-1 and TRBJ2-7; no reliable D call. V was trimmed by 4 bases and J by 0 bases, leaving 10 bases between them. Germline lookup yields CDR1 MNHNS and CDR2 SASEGT. The CDR3 contains 14 residues. In DNA, the CDR3 is TGTGCCAGCAGTGTTCGTCAGGCCTCCTACGAGCAGTACTTC. It encodes CASSVRQASYEQYF.

The chain couples TRBV10-1 to TRBJ2-2; maybe TRBD2 (5 bases). Germline V gene sequence: CDR1 WNHNN, CDR2 SYGVQD (reference sequence). The CDR3 is 16 residues long. V was cut by 2 bases and J by 6 bases, with 16 bases left in between. The CDR3 coding sequence is TGCGCCAGCAGTGAGCCCGCGTCAGGAGGAGCCGGGGAGCTGTTTTTT. It specifies CASSEPASGGAGELFF.

The chain joins TRBV6-1 to TRBJ1-2; 7 bases fit TRBD1. Germline lookup yields CDR1 MNHNS and CDR2 SASEGT. The CDR3 consists of 14 residues. Losses at the gene ends were 4 bases for V and 7 bases for J; bases not matched to a gene: 9. CDR3 in DNA: TGTGCCAGCAGTGGGGGGACAGTCTCTTTTGGCTACACCTTC. Protein: CASSGGTVSFGYTF.

The rearrangement uses TRBV7-2 and TRBJ2-5; 7 positions agree with TRBD1. CDR1 SGHTA and CDR2 FQGNSA come from the germline V gene. This CDR3 region has 14 residues. Trimming took 5 bases from V and 3 from J; bases not matched to a gene: 6. The CDR3 spells CASSRRDSKETQYF. As DNA, the CDR3 is TGTGCCAGCAGCCGCAGGGACAGCAAAGAGACCCAGTACTTC. Variable domain in full (rest from reference TRBV7-2 and TRBJ2-5): GAGVSQSPSNKVTEKGKDVELRCDPISGHTALYWYRQSLGQGLEFLIYFQGNSAPDKSGLPSDRFSAERTGGSVSTLTIQRTQQEDSAVYLCASSRRDSKETQYFGPGTRLLVL.

The rearrangement joins TRBV20-1 to TRBJ2-5; 8 bases line up with TRBD2. The CDR3 spans 17 residues. CDR1 and CDR2 (germline): DFQATT, SNEGSKA (reference sequence). Trimming took 2 bases from V and 3 from J; bases not matched to a gene: 14. The CDR3 loop is CSARPGLELLNKETQYF. The CDR3 DNA reads TGCAGTGCTAGACCGGGACTAGAACTACTCAATAAAGAGACCCAGTACTTC.

This clonotype was counted a few times. The rearrangement uses TRBV20-1 and TRBJ2-7; no clear D gene. The CDR3 is made up of 12 amino acids. Deletions cut 0 bases from V and 0 bases from J, with 3 bases between. CDR1 DFQATT and CDR2 SNEGSKA come from the germline V gene (reference sequence). The CDR3 DNA follows: TGCAGTGCTAGAGATCACTCCTACGAGCAGTACTTC. This encodes CSARDHSYEQYF.

The chain links TRBV7-2 to TRBJ2-1; 9 bases align to TRBD1. The length of the CDR3 is 16 residues. Germline V gene data show CDR1 as SGHTA and CDR2 as FQGNSA. J was trimmed by 7 bases and V by 6 bases; bases with no gene match: 13. The CDR3 loop is CASSKQQGAKLNEQFF. In DNA form, the CDR3 reads TGTGCCAGCAGTAAACAACAGGGGGCGAAGCTTAATGAGCAGTTCTTC.

A few counts support this clonotype. J is TRBJ1-5 and V is TRBV10-3; a possible D gene is TRBD1 (6 bases). The CDR3 loop spans 14 amino acids. Trimming removed 4 bases at V and 1 base at J, with 8 bases between. Germline V CDR1 and CDR2: ENHRY, SYGVKD. The CDR3, as DNA: TGTGCCATCAGTGGGGACACCAGCAATCAGCCCCAGCATTTT. Translation gives CAISGDTSNQPQHF.